The 13 T cell receptor beta chains reported below all come from one sample, sequenced in a study of T cell repertoires in ileal Crohn's disease. This table comes from immunoSEQ multiplex PCR, and its TCRdb copy is limited to in-frame clones, with some not included. The sample yields some 10,000 clones, roughly two thirds seen once. As to time point: neoterminal ileum biopsy at postoperative endoscopy, about 6 months after surgery. Sequencing was carried out using ileal tissue. These receptors originate from an adult with Crohn's disease.

The chain combines TRBV5-1 with TRBJ2-1; perhaps TRBD2 as D (6 bases). The germline gives CDR1 SGHRS, CDR2 YFSETQ. Trimming removed 0 bases at V and 0 bases at J, with 10 bases between. The CDR3 spans 16 residues. The chain's CDR3 is CASSLGLVSSYNEQFF. The DNA of the CDR3 is TGCGCCAGCAGCTTGGGACTAGTCAGCTCCTACAATGAGCAGTTCTTC. The complete variable domain, with remaining parts taken from reference TRBV5-1 and TRBJ2-1, reads KAGVTQTPRYLIKTRGQQVTLSCSPISGHRSVSWYQQTPGQGLQFLFEYFSETQRNKGNFPGRFSGRQFSNSRSEMNVSTLELGDSALYLCASSLGLVSSYNEQFFGPGTRLTVL.

This sequence joins TRBV7-2 and TRBJ2-5, with 11 bases aligning to TRBD1. Germline V gene sequence: CDR1 SGHTA, CDR2 FQGNSA. V lost 0 bases, J lost 9 bases, and 3 bases stayed unmatched. This CDR3 is 14 amino acids long. The chain's CDR3 is CASSLARTGGPQYF. DNA of the CDR3: TGTGCCAGCAGCTTAGCGCGGACAGGGGGCCCCCAGTACTTC.

The gene calls are TRBV4-1 and TRBJ1-1; D ambiguous. Germline V CDR1 and CDR2: MGHRA, YSYEKL. The germline V and J ends were trimmed by 0 bases and 0 bases, with 8 bases remaining between them. This CDR3 is 15 amino acids long. CDR3 amino acids: CASSQDEAMNTEAFF. The DNA for the CDR3 is TGCGCCAGCAGCCAAGACGAGGCCATGAACACTGAAGCTTTCTTT.

The V and J genes are TRBV28 and TRBJ2-5, with 9 bases identical to TRBD1. There are 15 residues in the CDR3. Germline CDR1 reads MDHEN; CDR2 reads SYDVKM. Trimming took 2 bases from V and 6 from J; bases not matched to a gene: 7. In nucleotides, the CDR3 is TGTGCCAGCAGTTTACCGGGACAGGGTAGGCAGACCCAGTACTTC. It codes for CASSLPGQGRQTQYF.

This sequence joins TRBV6-5 and TRBJ2-3; 16 bases line up with TRBD2. Per the germline V gene, CDR1 is MNHEY and CDR2 is SVGAGI. The CDR3 contains 15 residues. V shed 6 bases and J 5 bases; nucleotides not matched to a gene: 2. CDR3 loop: CASRGTSGRGDTQYF. The CDR3, as DNA: TGTGCCAGCAGGGGGACTAGCGGGAGGGGAGATACGCAGTATTTT.

This rearrangement joins TRBV7-9 to TRBJ2-3, with 12 bases identical to TRBD2. The CDR3 runs to 17 residues. The junction had 7 bases not matched to a gene; V was cut back by 5 bases and J by 1 base. Germline values: CDR1 SEHNR, CDR2 FQNEAQ (reference sequence). The DNA of the CDR3 is TGTGCCAGCAGCCCAAGGAGACTAGCGGGGGGCACAGATACGCAGTATTTT. Translating it yields CASSPRRLAGGTDTQYF. The full variable domain, rest sourced from reference TRBV7-9 and TRBJ2-3, is DTGVSQNPRHKITKRGQNVTFRCDPISEHNRLYWYRQTLGQGPEFLTYFQNEAQLEKSRLLSDRFSAERPKGSFSTLEIQRTEQGDSAMYLCASSPRRLAGGTDTQYFGPGTRLTVL.

The CDR3 spells CSVEDRGEYGYTF. CDR3 in DNA: TGCAGCGTTGAAGACAGGGGCGAATATGGCTACACCTTC. The rearrangement links TRBV29-1 to TRBJ1-2, with D perhaps TRBD1 (6 bases). Germline CDR1 reads SQVTM; CDR2 reads ANQGSEA. V gave up 0 bases and J gave up 5 bases, with 10 bases separating them. This CDR3 contains 13 residues.

The chain combines TRBV11-2 with TRBJ2-7; a possible D gene is TRBD1 (6 bases). Germline V CDR1 and CDR2: SGHAT, FQNNGV. The CDR3 is 12 amino acids. Trimming stripped 4 bases from V and 7 bases from J, with 11 bases between. CDR3 sequence: CASSSTGLEQYF. In DNA, the CDR3 is TGTGCCAGCAGCTCTACAGGGTTAGAGCAGTACTTC.

This chain joins TRBV10-1 and TRBJ2-1; 12 nucleotides line up with TRBD2. The CDR3 has 14 amino acids. Germline values: CDR1 WNHNN, CDR2 SYGVQD (reference sequence). The J segment lost 7 bases and the V segment lost 8 bases, leaving 6 bases of the junction unmatched. CDR3 sequence (DNA): TGCGCCAGCTCGACTAGCGGGAGACTGAATGAGCAGTTCTTC. Translating gives CASSTSGRLNEQFF.

The J gene is TRBJ1-5, the V gene TRBV2; no reliable D call. The CDR3 is 13 residues long. V lost 1 base and J lost 7, with 8 bases in between. CDR1 is SNHLY and CDR2 is FYNNEI in the germline V gene. The CDR3 reads CASSEGSLQPQHF. The CDR3 DNA reads as TGTGCCAGCAGTGAAGGCAGTTTACAGCCCCAGCATTTT.

The V and J genes are TRBV7-2 and TRBJ2-5; 10 positions agree with TRBD2. CDR3 length equals 14 residues. V gave up 3 bases and J gave up 5 bases; unmatched junction bases: 3. Looked up from germline, CDR1 is SGHTA and CDR2 is FQGNSA. The chain's CDR3 is CASSLGSGRETQYF. The DNA of the CDR3 is TGTGCCAGCAGCTTGGGTAGCGGGAGGGAGACCCAGTACTTC.

V usage is TRBV19 and J usage is TRBJ2-7, with D uncertain. With 3 bases removed from V and 0 bases from J, the gap between germline ends came to 6 bases. This CDR3 contains 13 residues. Germline CDR1 and CDR2: LNHDA and SQIVND (reference sequence). The CDR3 loop is CASSMGTSYEQYF. CDR3 bases: TGTGCCAGTAGTATGGGCACCTCCTACGAGCAGTACTTC.

This clone has a handful of counts. V usage is TRBV6-6 and J usage is TRBJ1-5; D ambiguous. The V gene's germline CDR1 is MNHNY and CDR2 SVGAGI (reference sequence). The CDR3 has 13 residues. V dropped 4 bases and J dropped 0 bases, with 4 bases sitting between them. The CDR3 bases are TGTGCCAGCAGTTCCGGTAGCAATCAGCCCCAGCATTTT. Protein sequence: CASSSGSNQPQHF.